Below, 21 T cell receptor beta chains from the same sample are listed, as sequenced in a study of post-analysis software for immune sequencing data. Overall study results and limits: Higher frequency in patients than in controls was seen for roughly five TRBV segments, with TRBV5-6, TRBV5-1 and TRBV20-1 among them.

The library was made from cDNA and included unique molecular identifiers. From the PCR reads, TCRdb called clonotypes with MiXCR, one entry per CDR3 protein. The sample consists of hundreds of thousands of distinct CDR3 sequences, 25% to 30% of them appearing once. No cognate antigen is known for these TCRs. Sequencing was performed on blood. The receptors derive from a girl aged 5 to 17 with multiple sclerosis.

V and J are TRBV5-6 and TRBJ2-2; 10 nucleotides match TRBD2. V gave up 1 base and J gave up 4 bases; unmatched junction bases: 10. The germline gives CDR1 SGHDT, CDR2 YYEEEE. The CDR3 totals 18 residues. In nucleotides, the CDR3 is TGTGCCAGCAGCTTGATAGCGGGGGGACCTAGTACCACCGGGGAGCTGTTTTTT. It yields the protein CASSLIAGGPSTTGELFF.

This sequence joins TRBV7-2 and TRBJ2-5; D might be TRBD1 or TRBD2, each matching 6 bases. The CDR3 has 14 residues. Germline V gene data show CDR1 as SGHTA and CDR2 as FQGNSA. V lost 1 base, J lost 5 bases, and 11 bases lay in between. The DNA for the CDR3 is TGTGCCAGCAGCTTAGTCTGGGGGGCGGAGACCCAGTACTTC. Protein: CASSLVWGAETQYF. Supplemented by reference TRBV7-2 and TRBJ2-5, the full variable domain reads GAGVSQSPSNKVTEKGKDVELRCDPISGHTALYWYRQSLGQGLEFLIYFQGNSAPDKSGLPSDRFSAERTGGSVSTLTIQRTQQEDSAVYLCASSLVWGAETQYFGPGTRLLVL.

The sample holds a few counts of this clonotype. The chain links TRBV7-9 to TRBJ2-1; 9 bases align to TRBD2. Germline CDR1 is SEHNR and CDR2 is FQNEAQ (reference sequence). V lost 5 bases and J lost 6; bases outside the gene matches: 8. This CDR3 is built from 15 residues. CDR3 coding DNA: TGTGCCAGCAGCCCACGACTAGCGGTAGGCAATGAGCAGTTCTTC. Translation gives CASSPRLAVGNEQFF.

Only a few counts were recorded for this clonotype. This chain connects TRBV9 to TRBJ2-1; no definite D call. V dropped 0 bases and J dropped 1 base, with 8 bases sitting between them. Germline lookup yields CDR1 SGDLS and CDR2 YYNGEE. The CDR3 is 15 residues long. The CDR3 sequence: CASSVAPASYNEQFF. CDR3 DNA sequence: TGTGCCAGCAGCGTAGCACCCGCTTCCTACAATGAGCAGTTCTTC.

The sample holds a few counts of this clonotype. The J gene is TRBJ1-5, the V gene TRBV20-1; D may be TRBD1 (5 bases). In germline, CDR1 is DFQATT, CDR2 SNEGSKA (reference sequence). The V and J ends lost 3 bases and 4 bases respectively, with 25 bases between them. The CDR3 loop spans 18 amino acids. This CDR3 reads CSASPPFSGPQFNQPQHF. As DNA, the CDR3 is TGCAGTGCTAGCCCTCCTTTTTCGGGACCTCAATTTAATCAGCCCCAGCATTTT.

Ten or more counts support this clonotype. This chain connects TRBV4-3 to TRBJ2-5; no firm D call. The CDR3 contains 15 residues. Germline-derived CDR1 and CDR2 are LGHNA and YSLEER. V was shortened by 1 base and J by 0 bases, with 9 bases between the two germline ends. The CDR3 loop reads CASSQGRLYQETQYF. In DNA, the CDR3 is TGCGCCAGCAGCCAAGGGCGCCTATACCAAGAGACCCAGTACTTC.

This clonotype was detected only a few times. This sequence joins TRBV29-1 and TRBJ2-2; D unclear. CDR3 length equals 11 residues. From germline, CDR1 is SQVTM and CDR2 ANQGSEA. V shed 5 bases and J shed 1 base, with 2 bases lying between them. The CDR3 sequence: CSVWNTGELFF. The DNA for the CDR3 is TGCAGCGTTTGGAACACCGGGGAGCTGTTTTTT.

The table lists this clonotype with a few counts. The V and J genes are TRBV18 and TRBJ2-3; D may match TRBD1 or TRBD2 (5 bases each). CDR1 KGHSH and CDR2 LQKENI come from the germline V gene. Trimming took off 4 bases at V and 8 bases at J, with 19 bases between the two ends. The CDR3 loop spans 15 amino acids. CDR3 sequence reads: CASSLAGTGTVTQYF. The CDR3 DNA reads TGTGCCAGCTCACTCGCCGGGACGGGGACGGTTACGCAGTATTTT.

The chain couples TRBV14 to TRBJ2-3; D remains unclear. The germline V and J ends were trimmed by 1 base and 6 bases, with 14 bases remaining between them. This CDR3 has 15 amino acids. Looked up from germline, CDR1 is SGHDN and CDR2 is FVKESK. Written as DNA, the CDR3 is TGTGCCAGCAGCCAAGTCTCTACTCGATCGGATACGCAGTATTTT. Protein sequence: CASSQVSTRSDTQYF.

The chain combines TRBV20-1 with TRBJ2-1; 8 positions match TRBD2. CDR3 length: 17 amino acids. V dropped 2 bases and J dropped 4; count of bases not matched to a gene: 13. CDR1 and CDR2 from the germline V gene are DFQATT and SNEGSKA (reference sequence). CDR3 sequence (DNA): TGCAGTGCTAGACGCATTAGCGGGCTAGCGGGTTACAATGAGCAGTTCTTC. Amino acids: CSARRISGLAGYNEQFF.

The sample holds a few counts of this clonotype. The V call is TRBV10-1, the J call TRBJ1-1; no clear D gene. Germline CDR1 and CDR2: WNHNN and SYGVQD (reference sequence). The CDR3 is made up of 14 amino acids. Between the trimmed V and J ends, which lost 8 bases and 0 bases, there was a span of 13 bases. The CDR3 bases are TGCGCCAGCGGCTTTGGGTGGGTGAACACTGAAGCTTTCTTT. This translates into CASGFGWVNTEAFF.

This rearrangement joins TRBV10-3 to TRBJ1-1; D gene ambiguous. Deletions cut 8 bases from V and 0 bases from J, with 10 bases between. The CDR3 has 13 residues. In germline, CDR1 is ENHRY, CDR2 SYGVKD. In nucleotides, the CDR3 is TGTGCCATCGGTCCAAGCCTGAACACTGAAGCTTTCTTT. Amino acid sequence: CAIGPSLNTEAFF.

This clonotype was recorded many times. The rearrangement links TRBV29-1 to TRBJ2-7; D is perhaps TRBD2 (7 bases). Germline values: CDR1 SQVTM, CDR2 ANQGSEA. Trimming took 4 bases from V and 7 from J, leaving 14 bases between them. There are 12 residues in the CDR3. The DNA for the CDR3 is TGCAGCGTTGTCGGGGGGCGGGAAGAGCAGTACTTC. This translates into CSVVGGREEQYF.

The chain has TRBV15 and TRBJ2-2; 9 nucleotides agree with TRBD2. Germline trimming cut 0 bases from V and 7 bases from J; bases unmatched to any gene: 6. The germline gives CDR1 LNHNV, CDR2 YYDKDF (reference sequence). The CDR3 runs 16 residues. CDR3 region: CATSRDSAGGVGELFF. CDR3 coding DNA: TGTGCCACCAGCAGAGATTCTGCGGGAGGGGTCGGGGAGCTGTTTTTT.

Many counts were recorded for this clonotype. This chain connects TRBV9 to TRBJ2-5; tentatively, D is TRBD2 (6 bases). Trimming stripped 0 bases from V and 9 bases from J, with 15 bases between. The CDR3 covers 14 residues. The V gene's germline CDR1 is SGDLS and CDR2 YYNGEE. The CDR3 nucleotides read TGTGCCAGCAGCGTAGGGCTGGTTCCGGGGGCCCAGTACTTC. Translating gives CASSVGLVPGAQYF. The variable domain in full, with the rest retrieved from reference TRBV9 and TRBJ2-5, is DSGVTQTPKHLITATGQRVTLRCSPRSGDLSVYWYQQSLDQGLQFLIQYYNGEERAKGNILERFSAQQFPDLHSELNLSSLELGDSALYFCASSVGLVPGAQYFGPGTRLLVL.

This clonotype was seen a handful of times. CDR3 nucleotide sequence: TGTGCCAGCAGCCGACTAGCGGAGCAGTATTTT. Amino acid sequence: CASSRLAEQYF. The rearrangement uses TRBV27 and TRBJ2-3; 9 bases match TRBD2. The CDR3 extends over 11 amino acids. CDR1 and CDR2 from the germline V gene are MNHEY and SMNVEV (reference sequence). V lost 6 bases, J lost 11 bases, and 3 bases stayed unmatched.

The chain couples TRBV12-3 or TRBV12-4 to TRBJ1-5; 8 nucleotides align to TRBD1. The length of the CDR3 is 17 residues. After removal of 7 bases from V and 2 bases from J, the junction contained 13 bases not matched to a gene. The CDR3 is CASTELTDRVGNQPQHF. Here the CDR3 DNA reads TGTGCCAGCACCGAACTAACGGACAGGGTTGGCAATCAGCCCCAGCATTTT.

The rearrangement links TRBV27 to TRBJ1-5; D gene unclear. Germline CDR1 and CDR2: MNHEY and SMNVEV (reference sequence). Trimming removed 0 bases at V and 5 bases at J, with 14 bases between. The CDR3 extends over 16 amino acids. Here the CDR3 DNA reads TGTGCCAGCAGTTTATCCGCAGGCTCCCGGTATCAGCCCCAGCATTTT. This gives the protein CASSLSAGSRYQPQHF.

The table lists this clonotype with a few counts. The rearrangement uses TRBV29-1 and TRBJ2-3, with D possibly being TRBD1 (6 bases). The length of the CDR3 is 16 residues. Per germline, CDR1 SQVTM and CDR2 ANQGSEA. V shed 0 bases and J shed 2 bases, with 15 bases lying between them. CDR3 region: CSVEESPGEDTDTQYF. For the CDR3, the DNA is TGCAGCGTTGAAGAATCTCCAGGGGAAGACACAGATACGCAGTATTTT.

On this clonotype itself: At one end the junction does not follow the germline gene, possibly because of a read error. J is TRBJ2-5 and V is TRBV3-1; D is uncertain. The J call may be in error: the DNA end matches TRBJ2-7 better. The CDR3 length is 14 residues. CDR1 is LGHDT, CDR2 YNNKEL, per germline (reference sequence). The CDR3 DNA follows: TGTGCCAGCAACCAAGATAGGCAGTCCTACGAGCAGTACTTC. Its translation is CASNQDRQSYEQYF.

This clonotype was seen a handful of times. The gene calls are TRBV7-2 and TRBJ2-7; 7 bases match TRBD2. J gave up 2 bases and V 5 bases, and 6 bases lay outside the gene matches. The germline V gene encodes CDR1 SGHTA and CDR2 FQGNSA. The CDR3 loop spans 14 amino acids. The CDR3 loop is CASSPSGAAYEQYF. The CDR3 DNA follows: TGTGCCAGCAGCCCGAGCGGGGCCGCCTACGAGCAGTACTTC.